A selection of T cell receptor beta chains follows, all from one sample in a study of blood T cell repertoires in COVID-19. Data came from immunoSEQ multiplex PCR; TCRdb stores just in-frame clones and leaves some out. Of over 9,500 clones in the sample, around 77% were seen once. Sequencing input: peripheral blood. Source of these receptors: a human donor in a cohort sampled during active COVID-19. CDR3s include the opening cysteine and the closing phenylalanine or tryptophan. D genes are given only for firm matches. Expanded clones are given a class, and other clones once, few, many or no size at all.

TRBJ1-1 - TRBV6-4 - TGTGCCACCAAGAAGGGAGGCCCTATGAACACTGAAGCTTTCTTT CATKKGGPMNTEAFF
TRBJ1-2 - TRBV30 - TGTGCCTGGAGGAGGGGGGGAGCAGGGGTCGTTAACTATGGCTACACCTTC CAWRRGGAGVVNYGYTF
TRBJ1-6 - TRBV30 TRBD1 TGTGCCGGACTACAGGGGGCCGGGAATTCACCCCTCCACTTT CAGLQGAGNSPLHF
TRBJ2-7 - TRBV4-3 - TGCGCCAGCAGCCAAGATTGGAGAAGCCGGAGCTCCTACGAGCAGTACTTC CASSQDWRSRSSYEQYF
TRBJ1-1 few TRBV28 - TGTGCCAGCAGTCCGCCATGGCTACGGGTGAACACTGAAGCTTTCTTT CASSPPWLRVNTEAFF
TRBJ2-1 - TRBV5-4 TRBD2 TGTGCCAGCAGCTTGCCGGGGGGGGGTTCGGATGAGCAGTTCTTC CASSLPGGGSDEQFF
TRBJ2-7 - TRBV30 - TGTGCCTGGCGGGGTAGCTCCTACGAGCAGTACTTC CAWRGSSYEQYF
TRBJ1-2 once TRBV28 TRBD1 TGTGCCAGCAGTTCGGGACAGAGCGACTATGGCTACACCTTC CASSSGQSDYGYTF
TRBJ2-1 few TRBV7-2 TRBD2 TGTGCCAGCAGCCCGCTCTCTAGCGGGGGGGCCCGGGAGCAGTTCTTC CASSPLSSGGAREQFF
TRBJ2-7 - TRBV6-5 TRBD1 TGTGCCAGCAGTTCAACAGGGGCTCTCTCCTACGAGCAGTACTTC CASSSTGALSYEQYF
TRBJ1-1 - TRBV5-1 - TGCGCCAGCAGCTTACCTGTCGGCGCGGGCGGGACTGAAGCTTTCTTT CASSLPVGAGGTEAFF
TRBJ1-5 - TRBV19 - TGTGCCAGTAGTCTTTTTGGGGGCATCAATCAGCCCCAGCATTTT CASSLFGGINQPQHF
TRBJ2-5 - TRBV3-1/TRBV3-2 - TGTGCCAGCAGCCAAGCTCCGGGGAGGACCCAGTACTTC CASSQAPGRTQYF
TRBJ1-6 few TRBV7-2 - TGTGCCAGCAGTTCCTCGCAGGGTAGTAATTCACCCCTCCACTTT CASSSSQGSNSPLHF
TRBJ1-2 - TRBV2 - TGTGCCAGCAGTGCCGGGGGGGCCCACCTTGTCTATGGCTACACCTTC CASSAGGAHLVYGYTF
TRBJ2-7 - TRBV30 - TGTGCCAGCATTCCAGGGCAGGGATTCGAGCAGTACTTC CASIPGQGFEQYF
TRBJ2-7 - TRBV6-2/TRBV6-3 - TGTGCCAGCAGTTACTCTCGTTGGCCCTACGAGCAGTACTTC CASSYSRWPYEQYF
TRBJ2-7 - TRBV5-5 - TGTGCCAGCAGCCAAAGCTCGGTTTTGAACTTC CASSQSSVLNF
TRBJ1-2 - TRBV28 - TGTGCCAGCAGTTTAGACGCAGGGTACGGTGGCTACACCTTC CASSLDAGYGGYTF
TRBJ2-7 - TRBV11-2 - TGTGCCAGCAGCTTAGCCATACTATCCCACGAGCAGTACTTC CASSLAILSHEQYF
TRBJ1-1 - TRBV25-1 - TGTGCCAGCAGTACTCTGGGGGGGGCAGACACTGAAGCTTTCTTT CASSTLGGADTEAFF
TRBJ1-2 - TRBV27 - TGTGCCAGCAGTTTATCGGTAGCAGGGAATGGCTACACCTTC CASSLSVAGNGYTF
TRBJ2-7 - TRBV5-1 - TGCGCCAGCAGCTCTTTACAGGGCTCCGAGCAGTACTTC CASSSLQGSEQYF
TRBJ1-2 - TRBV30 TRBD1 TGTGCCTGGAGTGCCCGACAGGGCGCCAGCTATGGCTACACCTTC CAWSARQGASYGYTF
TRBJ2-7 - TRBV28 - TGTGCCAGCGGACAGTATGGGTACGAGCAGTACTTC CASGQYGYEQYF
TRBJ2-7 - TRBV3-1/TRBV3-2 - TGTGCCAGCAGCCAAACTGCGGCCGTCTCCTACGAGCAGTACTTC CASSQTAAVSYEQYF
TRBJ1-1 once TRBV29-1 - TGCAGCGTTCGGGGGACCATGAACACTGAAGCTTTCTTT CSVRGTMNTEAFF
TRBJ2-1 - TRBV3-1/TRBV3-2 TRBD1 TGTGCCAGCAGCCTCCGGGACAGGGGGTTCGATGAGCAGTTCTTC CASSLRDRGFDEQFF